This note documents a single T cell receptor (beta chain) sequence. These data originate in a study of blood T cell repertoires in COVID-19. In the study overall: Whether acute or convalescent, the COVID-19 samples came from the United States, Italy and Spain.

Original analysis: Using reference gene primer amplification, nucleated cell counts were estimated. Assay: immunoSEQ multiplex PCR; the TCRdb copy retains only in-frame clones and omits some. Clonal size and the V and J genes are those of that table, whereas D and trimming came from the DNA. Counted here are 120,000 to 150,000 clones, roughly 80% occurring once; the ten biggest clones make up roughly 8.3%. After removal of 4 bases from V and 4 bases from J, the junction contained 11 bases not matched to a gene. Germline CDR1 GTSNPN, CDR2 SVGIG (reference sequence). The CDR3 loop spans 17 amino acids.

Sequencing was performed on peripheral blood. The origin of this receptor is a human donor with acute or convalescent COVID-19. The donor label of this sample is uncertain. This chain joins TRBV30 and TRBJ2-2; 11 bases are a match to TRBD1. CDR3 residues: CAWMARFGTGGTGELFF. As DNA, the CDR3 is TGTGCCTGGATGGCTAGGTTTGGGACAGGGGGCACCGGGGAGCTGTTTTTT.